The 31 T cell receptor beta chains below were found in one sample sequenced in a study of blood T cell repertoires in COVID-19. The data were produced by immunoSEQ multiplex PCR, yet TCRdb's version contains in-frame clones alone and is incomplete. In the table there are 130,000 or so clones, about 89% of which are singletons. Sequencing was done on a sample of peripheral blood. Receptors were obtained from a man aged 50-60 years with active or convalescent COVID-19.

The CDR3 DNA reads TGTGCCAGCAGTTTGCGGATGGACAGTAGCAATCAGCCCCAGCATTTT. As protein: CASSLRMDSSNQPQHF. The gene calls are TRBV27 and TRBJ1-5; D may be TRBD1 (6 bases). V was trimmed by 3 bases and J by 0 bases, leaving 12 bases between them. CDR1 and CDR2 (germline): MNHEY, SMNVEV (reference sequence). The CDR3 is 16 amino acids.

The chain links TRBV19 to TRBJ1-5; TRBD1 agrees at 7 bases. CDR1 LNHDA and CDR2 SQIVND come from the germline V gene (reference sequence). The CDR3 is 14 amino acids. V lost 7 bases, J lost 5 bases, and 8 bases stayed unmatched. The CDR3 loop is CASTSGQHYQPQHF. CDR3 coding DNA: TGTGCCAGTACCTCGGGACAGCATTATCAGCCCCAGCATTTT.

This rearrangement joins TRBV5-4 to TRBJ1-2; D call uncertain. CDR1 SGHNT and CDR2 YYREEE come from the germline V gene (reference sequence). Trimming pared 1 base from V and 8 bases from J, leaving 12 bases between. This CDR3 contains 13 residues. CDR3 loop: CASSLLSDRGYTF. CDR3 DNA: TGTGCCAGCAGCTTGTTAAGTGATCGGGGCTACACCTTC.

The V call is TRBV21-1, the J call TRBJ1-2; the table calls TRBD1, which could not be checked here. TRBV21-1 is a documented pseudogene. The CDR3 contains 16 residues. The CDR3 is CASSSWRQGAGYGYTF. Here the CDR3 DNA reads TGTGCCAGCAGCTCGTGGCGGCAGGGGGCTGGCTATGGCTACACCTTC.

The chain couples TRBV25-1 to TRBJ1-1; no clear D. CDR1 is MGHDK, CDR2 SYGVNS, per germline. The V end lost 6 bases, the J end lost 10 bases, and 12 bases lay between the germline ends. CDR3 length: 11 residues. CDR3 DNA sequence: TGTGCCAGCAGAGCGGCCTGGGTAGCTTTCTTT. It yields the protein CASRAAWVAFF.

This clone was recorded a few times. V is TRBV2 and J is TRBJ2-7, with D possibly being TRBD2 (5 bases). Trimming removed 4 bases at V and 4 bases at J, with 11 bases between. The CDR3 has 13 residues. CDR1 is SNHLY and CDR2 is FYNNEI in the germline V gene. The CDR3 is CASSAPGIYEQYF. CDR3 DNA sequence: TGTGCCAGCAGTGCGCCGGGAATATACGAGCAGTACTTC.

This chain connects TRBV6-5 to TRBJ2-3; possibly TRBD1 for D (5 bases). Trimming took 7 bases from V and 1 from J, leaving 9 bases between them. CDR3 length: 13 amino acids. Germline CDR1 is MNHEY and CDR2 is SVGAGI. The CDR3 spells CASTRDGTDTQYF. Here the CDR3 DNA reads TGTGCCAGCACCAGGGATGGCACAGATACGCAGTATTTT.

This chain connects TRBV14 to TRBJ1-1; D uncertain. Germline-derived CDR1 and CDR2 are SGHDN and FVKESK. This CDR3 has 14 residues. Trimming cost V 4 bases and J 1 base, with 10 bases left between them. CDR3 DNA sequence: TGTGCCAGCAGCCCGGATCGGGGGAACACTGAAGCTTTCTTT. It translates to CASSPDRGNTEAFF.

The V and J genes are TRBV12-5 and TRBJ2-2; 11 nucleotides line up with TRBD2. After removal of 5 bases from V and 4 bases from J, the junction contained 3 bases not matched to a gene. This CDR3 contains 15 residues. Germline CDR1 LGHNT, CDR2 FRNRAP. The CDR3 DNA sequence: TGTGCTAGTGGTGCGGGACTAGCGGCCACCGGGGAGCTGTTTTTT. This translates into CASGAGLAATGELFF.

The chain carries TRBV24-1 and TRBJ2-5; 9 bases map to TRBD1. J lost 8 bases, V lost 0 bases, and 6 bases had no gene match. The CDR3 is 15 amino acids. Germline V lookup: CDR1 KGHDR, CDR2 SFDVKD. The chain's CDR3 is CATSDLRLTGGTQYF. The CDR3 nucleotides are TGTGCCACCAGTGATTTGCGCTTGACAGGGGGAACCCAGTACTTC.

The V and J genes are TRBV28 and TRBJ1-6, with a possible D match to TRBD1 (6 bases). This CDR3 is 15 amino acids long. V was trimmed by 8 bases and J by 6 bases, leaving 17 bases between them. The germline V gene encodes CDR1 MDHEN and CDR2 SYDVKM. CDR3 sequence (DNA): TGTGCCAGCGTCTTATTCACGGACAGTAATTCACCCCTCCACTTT. This translates into CASVLFTDSNSPLHF.

The rearrangement joins TRBV5-5 to TRBJ2-2; 12 bases match TRBD2. CDR1 is SGHKS and CDR2 is YYEKEE in the germline V gene (reference sequence). The CDR3 is 17 residues long. After removal of 5 bases from V and 0 bases from J, the junction contained 5 bases not matched to a gene. The CDR3 spells CASRRSSGGANTGELFF. CDR3 in DNA: TGTGCCAGCAGACGATCTAGCGGGGGGGCGAACACCGGGGAGCTGTTTTTT.

The gene calls are TRBV19 and TRBJ1-1; weak D call: TRBD1 (5 bases). The germline V gene encodes CDR1 LNHDA and CDR2 SQIVND (reference sequence). The CDR3 is made up of 13 amino acids. The ends were cut back, 9 bases at V and 0 bases at J, with 11 bases in the middle. CDR3 sequence: CASPGGMNTEAFF. CDR3 nucleotide sequence: TGTGCCAGCCCGGGGGGGATGAACACTGAAGCTTTCTTT.

This chain uses TRBV20-1 with TRBJ1-1, with unresolved D. V lost 6 bases and J lost 4, with 9 bases in between. This CDR3 region has 11 residues. Per the germline V gene, CDR1 is DFQATT and CDR2 is SNEGSKA (reference sequence). The CDR3 nucleotides read TGCAGTGCCAAGCCGGGCACTGAAGCTTTCTTT. This gives the protein CSAKPGTEAFF.

The chain couples TRBV6-4 to TRBJ1-5; a weak D match, TRBD1 (5 bases). The CDR3 contains 15 residues. Deletions cut 3 bases from V and 4 bases from J, with 13 bases between. Germline-derived CDR1 and CDR2 are MRHNA and SNTAGT. CDR3 in amino acids: CASSDSQGGNQPQHF. CDR3 in DNA: TGTGCCAGCAGTGATAGCCAGGGAGGGAATCAGCCCCAGCATTTT.

The rearrangement links TRBV12-3 or TRBV12-4 to TRBJ2-7; D is perhaps TRBD2 (6 bases). V lost 5 bases to trimming and J lost 3 bases, with 11 bases between them. The CDR3 runs to 13 residues. CDR3 region: CASSPLAHYEQYF. CDR3 sequence (DNA): TGTGCCAGCAGTCCTCTAGCGCACTACGAGCAGTACTTC.

The chain has TRBV19 and TRBJ1-5, with D possibly being TRBD1 (5 bases). The CDR3 spans 15 residues. Germline CDR1 and CDR2: LNHDA and SQIVND (reference sequence). The germline V and J ends were trimmed by 2 bases and 4 bases, with 12 bases remaining between them. This CDR3 reads CASSIYRGGNQPQHF. In DNA form, the CDR3 reads TGTGCCAGTAGTATATATCGGGGGGGGAATCAGCCCCAGCATTTT.

The chain links TRBV3-1 (or the pseudogene TRBV3-2) to TRBJ2-3; unclear D gene. The V end was cut by 2 bases, the J end by 5 bases, with 8 bases between. Germline values: CDR1 LGHDT, CDR2 YNNKEL (reference sequence). The CDR3 has 13 residues. For the CDR3, the DNA is TGTGCCAGCAGCCAACTCCCGGGAGATACGCAGTATTTT. Its protein product is CASSQLPGDTQYF.

The chain combines TRBV11-3 with TRBJ2-3; 9 bases are shared with TRBD2. This CDR3 has 15 residues. CDR1 SGHNT and CDR2 YENEEA come from the germline V gene. The V gene end was trimmed by 5 bases and the J gene end by 4 bases; junction bases not matched to a gene: 7. CDR3 nucleotide sequence: TGTGCCAGCAGCAGAAATAGCGGGGGCGCAGATACGCAGTATTTT. It encodes CASSRNSGGADTQYF.

The J gene is TRBJ2-3, the V gene TRBV7-9; D uncertain. Looked up from germline, CDR1 is SEHNR and CDR2 is FQNEAQ (reference sequence). The length of the CDR3 is 13 residues. V lost 1 base to trimming and J lost 3 bases, with 5 bases between them. CDR3 sequence (DNA): TGTGCCAGCAGCTTAGAGACTACAGATACGCAGTATTTT. Translating it yields CASSLETTDTQYF.

The chain links TRBV5-4 to TRBJ1-2; maybe TRBD1 (5 bases). The V and J ends lost 7 bases and 5 bases respectively, with 15 bases between them. The CDR3 totals 13 residues. Germline V gene lookup returns CDR1 SGHNT and CDR2 YYREEE (reference sequence). Here the CDR3 DNA reads TGTGCCAGCTGGCCCGATTCAGGGTATGGCTACACCTTC. This encodes CASWPDSGYGYTF.

This clone was counted a few times. This chain connects TRBV11-2 to TRBJ2-3; the match to TRBD1 covers 9 bases. CDR3 length: 18 amino acids. CDR1 is SGHAT, CDR2 FQNNGV, per germline. The junction had 9 bases not matched to a gene; V was cut back by 1 base and J by 1 base. CDR3 sequence reads: CASSLAPGQGTGTDTQYF. CDR3 nucleotide sequence: TGTGCCAGCAGCTTAGCCCCGGGACAGGGTACAGGCACAGATACGCAGTATTTT.

The chain joins TRBV28 to TRBJ2-5; a weak D match, TRBD1 (5 bases). CDR3 length: 15 amino acids. The ends were cut back, 5 bases at V and 5 bases at J, with 18 bases in the middle. Germline CDR1 MDHEN, CDR2 SYDVKM. As DNA, the CDR3 is TGTGCCAGCAGTCCTGGGGCTTTATCCGCGGAGACCCAGTACTTC. This translates into CASSPGALSAETQYF. Full variable domain (outside the CDR3, taken from reference TRBV28 and TRBJ2-5): DVKVTQSSRYLVKRTGEKVFLECVQDMDHENMFWYRQDPGLGLRLIYFSYDVKMKEKGDIPEGYSVSREKKERFSLILESASTNQTSMYLCASSPGALSAETQYFGPGTRLLVL.

This clone was seen ten or more times. This chain joins TRBV9 and TRBJ2-7; D possibly corresponds to TRBD2 (6 bases). The CDR3 totals 13 residues. Trimming stripped 4 bases from V and 4 bases from J, with 12 bases between. Germline assignment: CDR1 SGDLS and CDR2 YYNGEE. Written as DNA, the CDR3 is TGTGCCAGCAGCCCGGGGGACCGGTACGAGCAGTACTTC. Translation gives CASSPGDRYEQYF.

This chain uses TRBV3-1 (or the pseudogene TRBV3-2) with TRBJ2-3; D is perhaps TRBD2 (5 bases). Germline V gives CDR1 LGHDT, CDR2 YNNKEL (reference sequence). The CDR3 runs to 16 residues. The germline V and J ends were trimmed by 1 base and 1 base, with 12 bases remaining between them. The CDR3 DNA reads TGTGCCAGCAGCCAAGTTCCCTCGAGGGGCACAGATACGCAGTATTTT. Its protein product is CASSQVPSRGTDTQYF.

This rearrangement joins TRBV25-1 to TRBJ2-7; TRBD2 is a possible D gene (5 bases). V was cut by 7 bases and J by 2 bases, with 12 bases left in between. This CDR3 region has 13 residues. The V gene's germline CDR1 is MGHDK and CDR2 SYGVNS. This CDR3 reads CASTEGTTYEQYF. The CDR3 bases are TGTGCCAGCACCGAGGGCACAACCTACGAGCAGTACTTC.

The genes are TRBV6-1 and TRBJ1-2; D is ambiguous. The V gene's germline CDR1 is MNHNS and CDR2 SASEGT. Trimming stripped 1 base from V and 0 bases from J, with 6 bases between. The CDR3 covers 14 residues. CDR3 DNA sequence: TGTGCCAGCAGTGAAGTTATTTCTAACTATGGCTACACCTTC. Translation gives CASSEVISNYGYTF.

The chain has TRBV4-3 and TRBJ2-7; no clear D. Looked up from germline, CDR1 is LGHNA and CDR2 is YSLEER. The CDR3 extends over 15 amino acids. Deletions cut 0 bases from V and 0 bases from J, with 9 bases between. The CDR3 DNA reads as TGCGCCAGCAGCCAAGAGCAGACTCTCTCCTACGAGCAGTACTTC. This encodes CASSQEQTLSYEQYF.

The rearrangement joins TRBV12-5 to TRBJ2-1, with 11 bases matching TRBD1. This CDR3 region has 16 residues. CDR1 is LGHNT, CDR2 FRNRAP, per germline. V was pared by 7 bases and J by 5 bases, with 10 bases of the junction left unmatched. CDR3 sequence reads: CASAESRTGGNNEQFF. The CDR3 nucleotides read TGTGCTAGTGCCGAATCCCGGACAGGGGGCAACAATGAGCAGTTCTTC.

This clone was observed a few times. The DNA of the CDR3 is TGTGCCAGCAGCCAACCTGCGGGAGGGGAGACCCAGTACTTC. It encodes CASSQPAGGETQYF. The chain is built from TRBV3-1 (or the pseudogene TRBV3-2) and TRBJ2-5; 9 bases are a match to TRBD2. J gave up 5 bases and V 2 bases, and 3 bases lay outside the gene matches. Germline-derived CDR1 and CDR2 are LGHDT and YNNKEL (reference sequence). CDR3 length: 14 amino acids.

The V call is TRBV18, the J call TRBJ1-5; D is perhaps TRBD1 (5 bases). The CDR3 totals 14 residues. Trimming took 3 bases from V and 0 from J, leaving 6 bases between them. The germline gives CDR1 KGHSH, CDR2 LQKENI. The CDR3 region has the DNA TGTGCCAGCTCACCCAGGGTTAGCAATCAGCCCCAGCATTTT. Translated: CASSPRVSNQPQHF.